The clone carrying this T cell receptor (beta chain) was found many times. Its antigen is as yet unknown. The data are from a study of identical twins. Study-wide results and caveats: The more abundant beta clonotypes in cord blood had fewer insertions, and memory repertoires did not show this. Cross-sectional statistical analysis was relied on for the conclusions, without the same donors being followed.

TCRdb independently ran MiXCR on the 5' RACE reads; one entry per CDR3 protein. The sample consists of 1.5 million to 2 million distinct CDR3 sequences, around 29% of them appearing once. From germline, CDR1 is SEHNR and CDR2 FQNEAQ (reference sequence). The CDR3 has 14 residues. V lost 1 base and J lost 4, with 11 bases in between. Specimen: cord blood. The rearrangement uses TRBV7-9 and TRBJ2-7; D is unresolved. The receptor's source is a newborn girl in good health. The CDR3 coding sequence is TGTGCCAGCAGCTTAGGTGGCAGGATTTACGAGCAGTACTTC. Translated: CASSLGGRIYEQYF.